These 18 T cell receptor beta chains share one sample of origin, sequenced in a study. TCRdb recomputed calls from the 5' RACE reads with MiXCR, one row per CDR3 protein. This repertoire shows tens of thousands of distinct CDR3 sequences, 22% found once; its top ten account for about 4%. Treg sorting used a CD4+CD25+CD127-/low gate. Sequencing was done on a sample of Tregs sorted from blood. These receptors were collected from a female donor with breast cancer.

This clonotype was recorded many times. The chain links TRBV4-1 to TRBJ2-7; maybe TRBD1 (5 bases). V lost 4 bases to trimming and J lost 0 bases, with 10 bases between them. In germline, CDR1 is MGHRA, CDR2 YSYEKL. This CDR3 is built from 14 residues. CDR3 sequence (DNA): TGCGCCAGCAGCCGACAGCAGGCCTCCTACGAGCAGTACTTC. Residues: CASSRQQASYEQYF.

There are a few counts of this clonotype. This chain joins TRBV6-1 and TRBJ1-1; 8 bases map to TRBD1. With 8 bases clipped from V and 0 bases from J, the junction kept 2 bases outside the gene matches. CDR3 size: 13 residues. CDR1 and CDR2 from the germline V gene are MNHNS and SASEGT. The CDR3 DNA is TGTGCCAGCCGACAGGGGATGAACACTGAAGCTTTCTTT. It encodes CASRQGMNTEAFF.

The sample holds a few counts of this clonotype. The chain is built from TRBV24-1 and TRBJ2-2; the match to TRBD2 covers 11 bases. This CDR3 spans 18 amino acids. CDR1 is KGHDR and CDR2 is SFDVKD in the germline V gene. The V gene end was trimmed by 5 bases and the J gene end by 2 bases; junction bases not matched to a gene: 9. CDR3 nucleotides: TGTGCCACCAGTGCCTCCTCCGGGACTAGCGGTAACACCGGGGAGCTGTTTTTT. This encodes CATSASSGTSGNTGELFF.

There are many counts of this clonotype. The rearrangement joins TRBV29-1 to TRBJ2-3; TRBD1 might be the D (5 bases). The CDR3 is 13 amino acids. V gave up 7 bases and J gave up 1 base, with 12 bases separating them. Germline values: CDR1 SQVTM, CDR2 ANQGSEA. CDR3 sequence reads: CSAIGARTDTQYF. CDR3 DNA: TGCAGCGCCATAGGGGCCCGCACAGATACGCAGTATTTT.

Many counts were recorded for this clonotype. The V gene is TRBV18, the J gene TRBJ2-7; D may be TRBD1 (6 bases). The CDR3 length is 12 residues. Germline CDR1 is KGHSH and CDR2 is LQKENI. V was pared by 3 bases and J by 6 bases, with 9 bases between. The DNA of the CDR3 is TGTGCCAGCTCACCTTTAGGGGGCGAGCAGTACTTC. This sequence encodes CASSPLGGEQYF.

This clonotype was seen ten or more times. The chain links TRBV6-6 to TRBJ1-1, with TRBD1 matching 7 bases. CDR3 length: 17 residues. With V trimmed by 0 bases and J by 3 bases, 10 bases remained unmatched. Germline CDR1 MNHNY, CDR2 SVGAGI (reference sequence). CDR3 sequence (DNA): TGTGCCAGCAGTTACTCCGACAGGGATAGTACCGACACTGAAGCTTTCTTT. Encoded protein: CASSYSDRDSTDTEAFF.

This clonotype was observed at least ten times. The J gene is TRBJ2-1, the V gene TRBV5-6; 8 nucleotides line up with TRBD1. This CDR3 comprises 17 residues. Per germline, CDR1 SGHDT and CDR2 YYEEEE. Trimming removed 3 bases from V and 3 bases from J; junction bases left unmatched: 11. The CDR3, as DNA: TGTGCCAGCAGCTCAAGTTTACAGGGGGTTTTCTACAATGAGCAGTTCTTC. Its translation: CASSSSLQGVFYNEQFF.

This clonotype has ten or more counts. The rearrangement links TRBV5-1 to TRBJ1-3; tentative D call: TRBD1 (5 bases). V lost 2 bases to trimming and J lost 4 bases, with 13 bases between them. Per the germline V gene, CDR1 is SGHRS and CDR2 is YFSETQ. The CDR3 consists of 15 residues. This CDR3 is CASSLQPGDGNTIYF. CDR3 sequence (DNA): TGCGCCAGCAGCTTACAACCGGGGGACGGAAACACCATATATTTT. The full variable domain, with the rest looked up from reference TRBV5-1 and TRBJ1-3, is KAGVTQTPRYLIKTRGQQVTLSCSPISGHRSVSWYQQTPGQGLQFLFEYFSETQRNKGNFPGRFSGRQFSNSRSEMNVSTLELGDSALYLCASSLQPGDGNTIYFGEGSWLTVV.

The V call is TRBV27, the J call TRBJ2-4; no reliable D call. Trimming took off 2 bases at V and 0 bases at J, with 5 bases between the two ends. CDR1 is MNHEY, CDR2 SMNVEV, per germline (reference sequence). CDR3 length: 14 residues. CDR3 in DNA: TGTGCCAGCAGTTTAAGTATAGCCAAAAACATTCAGTACTTC. It translates to CASSLSIAKNIQYF.

On this clonotype: Since a much larger clone is just one base distant, this may be a read error. The chain couples TRBV29-1 to TRBJ2-7; 9 nucleotides align to TRBD2. CDR3 length: 13 residues. The germline V gene has CDR1 SQVTM and CDR2 ANQGSEA. CDR3 region: CRAVREGSYEQYF. The CDR3 DNA follows: TGCAGAGCCGTGCGGGAGGGGTCCTACGAGCAGTACTTC.

This clonotype was seen ten or more times. The chain is built from TRBV7-2 and TRBJ1-2, with unresolved D. Deletions cut 5 bases from V and 8 bases from J, with 12 bases between. This CDR3 is built from 12 residues. Germline V gene lookup returns CDR1 SGHTA and CDR2 FQGNSA. The CDR3 loop is CASSKPSRGYTF. The CDR3 region has the DNA TGTGCCAGCAGCAAACCCAGCCGGGGCTACACCTTC.

This chain links TRBV5-1 with TRBJ2-7, with unresolved D. The CDR3 contains 20 residues. V lost 2 bases to trimming and J lost 3 bases, with 30 bases between them. Germline CDR1 reads SGHRS; CDR2 reads YFSETQ. The CDR3 nucleotides read TGCGCCAGCAGCTTACGAATTTCCACCGGACGGAGTACTCCCAGCTACGAGCAGTACTTC. The encoded protein is CASSLRISTGRSTPSYEQYF.

This clonotype appeared many times. The chain joins TRBV5-1 to TRBJ2-5; D is unresolved. Germline V gene sequence: CDR1 SGHRS, CDR2 YFSETQ. This CDR3 region has 15 residues. With 0 bases removed from V and 0 bases from J, the gap between germline ends came to 9 bases. The CDR3 DNA reads as TGCGCCAGCAGCTTGGCCAACGGCTACCAAGAGACCCAGTACTTC. This encodes CASSLANGYQETQYF.

This clonotype was counted only a few times. A much larger clone lies one base from this, so it may be a read error. J is TRBJ2-7 and V is TRBV7-9; D call uncertain. CDR3 size: 11 residues. CDR1 SEHNR and CDR2 FQNEAQ come from the germline V gene (reference sequence). CDR3 in amino acids: CASSSIYGQYF. For the CDR3, the DNA is TGTGCCAGCAGCTCTATCTACGGGCAGTACTTC. Filled out from reference TRBV7-9 and TRBJ2-7, the complete variable domain reads DTGVSQNPRHKITKRGQNVTFRCDPISEHNRLYWYRQTLGQGPEFLTYFQNEAQLEKSRLLSDRFSAERPKGSFSTLEIQRTEQGDSAMYLCASSSIYGQYFGPGTRLTVT.

This clonotype was detected ten times or more. The rearrangement uses TRBV7-9 and TRBJ1-1; D perhaps matches TRBD1 (5 bases). With 7 bases removed from V and 4 bases from J, the gap between germline ends came to 7 bases. Per the germline V gene, CDR1 is SEHNR and CDR2 is FQNEAQ (reference sequence). The CDR3 contains 11 residues. CDR3 protein: CASTGGTEAFF. CDR3 nucleotide sequence: TGTGCCAGCACCGGGGGCACTGAAGCTTTCTTT.

Ten or more counts support this clonotype. This chain links TRBV6-2 or TRBV6-3 with TRBJ2-7; D unresolved. The germline V and J ends were trimmed by 5 bases and 3 bases, with 5 bases remaining between them. The CDR3 length is 11 residues. Germline V gene lookup returns CDR1 MNHEY and CDR2 SVGEGT. The CDR3 DNA is TGTGCCAGCAGTCCCCGCTACGAGCAGTACTTC. It codes for CASSPRYEQYF.

A remark on this clonotype: One base away lies a much larger clone, so this may be a sequencing read error. The chain employs TRBV27 and TRBJ2-7; 7 bases fit TRBD2. Per germline, CDR1 MNHEY and CDR2 SMNVEV (reference sequence). This CDR3 is built from 15 residues. In DNA, the CDR3 is TGTACCAGCAGTTTATCGAGCGGGAACCTCTACGAGCAGTACTTC. It codes for CTSSLSSGNLYEQYF.

V gene TRBV6-5 combines with J gene TRBJ1-4, with unresolved D. Germline CDR1 is MNHEY and CDR2 is SVGAGI. Deletions cut 6 bases from V and 0 bases from J, with 14 bases between. The CDR3 has 16 amino acids. The CDR3 spells CASSEMTTATNEKLFF. Here the CDR3 DNA reads TGTGCCAGCAGCGAAATGACGACGGCAACTAATGAAAAACTGTTTTTT.